What follows is one T cell receptor (beta chain) and its context. This clonotype occurred a few times. The specificity of this receptor is unknown. Base qualities are missing; no much larger clone stands one base away. The sequencer listed for this sample is Illumina NovaSeq 6000. TCR cDNA was synthesized by 5'RACE template switching, which introduced a universal primer site and unique molecular identifiers. Priming for cDNA synthesis came from both the TCR alpha and TCR beta constant segments. Library amplification used two PCR steps, and the second PCR step added sample barcodes and sequencing adapters. Sequencing of libraries was done on Illumina HiSeq 2500 (2x100 bp) or NovaSeq (2x150 bp). Processing in the source paper ran as follows. Reads were demultiplexed and collapsed into UMI consensus sequences with MIGEC, and V(D)J alignment was performed with MiXCR. Vaccine-responding clonotypes were identified with edgeR using replicate PBMC samples, with FDR below 0.01 and a log2 fold change above 5 up to day 15 being required. Bulk clonotypes were assigned CD4 or CD8 identity according to which sequenced CD4 or CD8 repertoire held them at higher abundance. TCRdb cleaned the public reads at Q25 with fastp, built clones with MiXCR and kept in-frame beta chains. Each entry merges the rows of one CDR3 protein and shows their most common DNA and genes. It is TCRdb's table, rather than the study itself, that gives the V and J calls and clone size. The sample table lists hundreds of thousands of distinct CDR3 sequences, roughly a sixth of them with a count of one. About a sixth of the sample comes from the top ten.

These data are taken from a study of T cells after yellow fever vaccination (dated by TCRdb to the late 2010s). Context from the whole study: The SMART-Seq v4 Ultra Low Input RNA kit was used to prepare libraries from fractions with low cell numbers. To follow T-cell clones before and after both primary and booster YFV17D yellow fever vaccination, bulk TCR alpha and beta repertoires underwent longitudinal sequencing. Two healthy male donors, one aged 18 to 30 and one aged 30 to 40 years, made up the cohort. Blood was drawn at multiple timepoints before and after primary and secondary immunization, with bulk PBMC replicates and cell subsets isolated.

General conclusions and limits of the study: Computational filtering was needed because FACS-sorted repertoires could contain abundant contaminating clonotypes from the bulk population. Only two donors were included in the study, so the extent to which the findings can be generalized is limited. After the booster, most of the clones that had expanded following primary vaccination were detected again (roughly 97% of CD4 and around 88% of CD8), which suggests that memory was broadly maintained. A small share of clonotypes was detected in both CD4 and CD8 compartments, with the overlap likely arising from convergent recombination. Compared with the primary T-cell response, the secondary T-cell response was weaker but faster, peaking on day 5 rather than day 15.

Trimming takes 2 bases off V and 3 bases off J; junction bases not matched to a gene: 3. The CDR3 contains 14 residues, cysteine and phenylalanine counted. The CDR3 DNA has 42 bases and is translated from base 1. Reading the germline V gene gives CDR1 MGHRA and CDR2 YSYEKL. The label giving this sample's treatment or condition can be read as: live attenuated yellow fever vaccine strain. At each blood-draw timepoint, two biological replicates of bulk PBMCs were collected. PBMCs were isolated from peripheral blood using a standard Ficoll-Paque protocol. TriZol was used to extract RNA from bulk PBMCs, CD4 and CD8 fractions, and dextramer-positive and dextramer-negative fractions.

Recombination connected TRBV4-1 to TRBJ1-1, and 7 bases in between align with TRBD1. The TCR originated in a young man who received the YFV17D yellow fever vaccine. The input for sequencing was PBMCs, taken before the yellow fever booster vaccination. The CDR3: CASSQRTGDTEAFF. The nucleotides read TGCGCCAGCAGCCAACGCACAGGGGACACTGAAGCTTTCTTT.